This TCR beta chain appears in the sequencing data of a study of blood T cell repertoires in COVID-19. Repertoires were generated with immunoSEQ multiplex PCR, while TCRdb's copy carries only in-frame clones and drops some. The sample holds 330,000 or so clones, less than 90% seen once. This CDR3 has 14 amino acids. CDR1 is LGHDT, CDR2 YNNKEL, per germline (reference sequence). V lost 2 bases, J lost 5 bases, and 13 bases lay in between. The V call is TRBV3-1 (or the pseudogene TRBV3-2), the J call TRBJ2-7; D might be TRBD2 (5 bases). The sequenced material came from PBMCs or T cells enriched from blood (not recorded which). This receptor was obtained from a woman aged 25 to 39 who had recovered from COVID-19. The CDR3 DNA is TGTGCCAGCAGCCAAAGTGGTAGTAGCGACGAGCAGTACTTC. It specifies CASSQSGSSDEQYF.